A selection of T cell receptor beta chains follows, all from one sample in a study of cytomegalovirus exposure and HLA in healthy donors. Sequenced by immunoSEQ multiplex PCR; TCRdb stores in-frame clones only, minus some. This sample yields 80,000 to 100,000 clones, of which roughly 84% are seen a single time; around 6.3% belongs to the top ten. The sample consisted of PBMCs. The receptors were sampled from a young man in good health and CMV-seropositive. Both conserved end residues are part of each CDR3. The D gene is left open where the match is weak. Clone sizes are given selectively: once, few, many, or a class where the clone is expanded.

CDR3nt	CDR3aa	v_gene	j_gene	abundance	d_gene
TGCAGTGCTGGGCGCGGAAACACCATATATTTT	CSAGRGNTIYF	TRBV20-1	TRBJ1-3	NA	NA
TGTGCCAGCGCCGGAACCCGCACAGGGGGCCAAGAGACCCAGTACTTC	CASAGTRTGGQETQYF	TRBV14	TRBJ2-5	NA	TRBD1
TGCGCCAGCAGCCTCGGACTAGCGGGGGGGGTAGATACGCAGTATTTT	CASSLGLAGGVDTQYF	TRBV4-3	TRBJ2-3	NA	TRBD2
TGCGCCAGCAGCTTGGCCAGGGACAGGGGGCGACGGGAGCAGTACTTC	CASSLARDRGRREQYF	TRBV5-1	TRBJ2-7	NA	TRBD1
TGTGCCAGCAGTGCACTTCTGGGACAGGGGCACTATGGCTACACCTTC	CASSALLGQGHYGYTF	TRBV5-4	TRBJ1-2	NA	TRBD1
TGTGCCAGCAGCCCAAAGCGAGTCTCCTACAATGAGCAGTTCTTC	CASSPKRVSYNEQFF	TRBV7-9	TRBJ2-1	NA	NA
TGTGCCAGCTCACCGCAGGGGGCAACCTATGGCTACACCTTC	CASSPQGATYGYTF	TRBV18	TRBJ1-2	NA	TRBD1
TGCGCCAGCAGCCAAGCCGCTAGGGGGATAAGAACAGATACGCAGTATTTT	CASSQAARGIRTDTQYF	TRBV4-3	TRBJ2-3	NA	NA
TGTGCCAGCAGTAGAGCTGGGCTAGCGGGAGGTAGCTCCTACGAGCAGTACTTC	CASSRAGLAGGSSYEQYF	TRBV27	TRBJ2-7	NA	TRBD2
TGTGCCAGTAGTATAGGGGGAGGGGGGACTTTATTTCAGCCCCAGCATTTT	CASSIGGGGTLFQPQHF	TRBV19	TRBJ1-5	few	NA
TGTGCCAGCAGCTCTATTGCGGGGGGCTACGAGCAGTACTTC	CASSSIAGGYEQYF	TRBV7-3	TRBJ2-7	NA	TRBD2
TGTGCCATCAGCGAAACAGGGGGCATGGATTCACCCCTCCACTTT	CAISETGGMDSPLHF	TRBV10-3	TRBJ1-6	NA	TRBD1
TGCGCCAGCAGCAAAGGACTAGCGGGGGGACCAGATACGCAGTATTTT	CASSKGLAGGPDTQYF	TRBV4-1	TRBJ2-3	NA	TRBD2
TGCAGCGTTGGGGACACGGCGAATTCACCCCTCCACTTT	CSVGDTANSPLHF	TRBV29-1	TRBJ1-6	NA	NA
TGTGCTAGTGGTGGGACAGGACTAAGCTACGAGCAGTACTTC	CASGGTGLSYEQYF	TRBV12-5	TRBJ2-7	few	TRBD1
TGTGCCAGCAGCCTCCGGACAGGGGCTAATGAAAAACTGTTTTTT	CASSLRTGANEKLFF	TRBV13	TRBJ1-4	NA	TRBD1
TGTGCCAGCAGTGAAAATGTCGCACGGACGCAGTATTTT	CASSENVARTQYF	TRBV25-1	TRBJ2-3	NA	NA
TGCGCCAGCAGCAATCCGGGACTAGCTGACGAGCAGTACTTC	CASSNPGLADEQYF	TRBV4-1	TRBJ2-7	NA	TRBD2
TGCGCCAGCAGCTTGGGGTCGGGACAGGGGGTGACAGATACGCAGTATTTT	CASSLGSGQGVTDTQYF	TRBV5-1	TRBJ2-3	NA	TRBD1
TGTGCCACGGGACAGTTAATGGGCAATCAGCCCCAGCATTTT	CATGQLMGNQPQHF	TRBV7-9	TRBJ1-5	NA	TRBD1
TGCGCCAGCAGCTTGGTTGCTAGCGGGATACAAGAGACCCAGTACTTC	CASSLVASGIQETQYF	TRBV5-1	TRBJ2-5	NA	TRBD2
TGCGCCAGCAGCCCAGGGGGGAGCTACGAGCAGTACTTC	CASSPGGSYEQYF	TRBV5-1	TRBJ2-7	NA	NA
TGTGCCAGCAGTTTTGGTTCAGGGGCAGGACATGAAGCTTTCTTT	CASSFGSGAGHEAFF	TRBV28	TRBJ1-1	NA	NA
TGCGCCAGCAGACAGGGGGACACTGAAGCTTTCTTT	CASRQGDTEAFF	TRBV5-1	TRBJ1-1	NA	TRBD1
TGCGCCAGCAGCCAATGGGAACTAGCAAACACCGGGGAGCTGTTTTTT	CASSQWELANTGELFF	TRBV4-1	TRBJ2-2	NA	NA
TGTGCCAGCAGTGCACAGGGGGCCGTTGATATCTCTGGGGCCAACGTCCTGACTTTC	CASSAQGAVDISGANVLTF	TRBV6-1	TRBJ2-6	NA	TRBD1
TGTGCCAGCAGCTTTCTAGCGGGGGGCTCCTACGAGCAGTACTTC	CASSFLAGGSYEQYF	TRBV7-2	TRBJ2-7	NA	TRBD2
TGTGCCAGCAGTTCCAACAGGGTCTATGAAAAACTGTTTTTT	CASSSNRVYEKLFF	TRBV27	TRBJ1-4	NA	NA
TGCGCCAGCAGCGGGGGGACAGGGTCGGACTTC	CASSGGTGSDF	TRBV5-1	TRBJ2-7	NA	TRBD1
TGTGCCAGCAGTTACCTGACTAGCGGGGATAGGCAGTACTTC	CASSYLTSGDRQYF	TRBV6-5	TRBJ2-7	many	TRBD2
TGTGCCAGCAGCGTAGAAGACAGCTGGGCCAACGTCCTGACTTTC	CASSVEDSWANVLTF	TRBV9	TRBJ2-6	NA	NA
TGTGCCAGCAAGTTATGGGACAGGGTTGGGGGAGAGACCCAGTACTTC	CASKLWDRVGGETQYF	TRBV28	TRBJ2-5	NA	TRBD1
TGTGCCAGCAGCTTGGGGATCGAGCGGGTCAGCTCCTACAATGAGCAGTTCTTC	CASSLGIERVSSYNEQFF	TRBV5-4	TRBJ2-1	NA	NA
TGTGCCAGCAGCTTAGGTCAGGGGGACTATGGCTACACCTTC	CASSLGQGDYGYTF	TRBV13	TRBJ1-2	many	TRBD1
TGTGCCAGCAGCTTGGGGGGCGCCGATGAAGCTTTCTTT	CASSLGGADEAFF	TRBV5-8	TRBJ1-1	NA	NA
TGTGCCAGCAGCGTGAATCCAGGACAGGATTCACCCCTCCACTTT	CASSVNPGQDSPLHF	TRBV9	TRBJ1-6	NA	TRBD1
TGCGCCAGCAGCCAAGATCGGGGGGCTGAAGCTTTCTTT	CASSQDRGAEAFF	TRBV4-3	TRBJ1-1	NA	NA
TGTGCCAGCTCACCGGGACAGGGGATAAACACTGAAGCTTTCTTT	CASSPGQGINTEAFF	TRBV18	TRBJ1-1	NA	TRBD1
TGTGCCAGCAGCACCCGGGACAGGGTGGCAGATACGCAGTATTTT	CASSTRDRVADTQYF	TRBV9	TRBJ2-3	once	TRBD1
TGTGCCAGCAGCAGCCGGGACTATGGAGAGCAGTACTTC	CASSSRDYGEQYF	TRBV11-2	TRBJ2-7	NA	TRBD2
TGTGCCAGCAGCCAAACCGGACAGGGGGCCGAGACCCAGTACTTC	CASSQTGQGAETQYF	TRBV4-2	TRBJ2-5	once	TRBD1
TGTGCCAGCAGCCCCGGACCCGGAGGTGGCTATGGCTACACCTTC	CASSPGPGGGYGYTF	TRBV7-2	TRBJ1-2	NA	NA
TGTGCCAGCAGCTTAGGTAAGAACACTGAAGCTTTCTTT	CASSLGKNTEAFF	TRBV7-2	TRBJ1-1	NA	NA
TGTGCCAGCAGCTTAAATTCGGGGGAGAACACTGAAGCTTTCTTT	CASSLNSGENTEAFF	TRBV7-2	TRBJ1-1	NA	NA
TGTGCCAGCAGCCGAGGGGGGACAGGTATTTACGAGCAGTACTTC	CASSRGGTGIYEQYF	TRBV7-2	TRBJ2-7	NA	TRBD1
TGTATTCGCTTCGGGGCCTACGAGCAGTACTTC	CIRFGAYEQYF	TRBV5-6	TRBJ2-7	NA	NA
TGTGCCAGCAACCACGGGGGGGCCGGTGAGGAGCAGTACTTC	CASNHGGAGEEQYF	TRBV7-3	TRBJ2-7	NA	TRBD2
TGTGCCAGCACCCAAGAGGGGACTAGTTTGTCAGGTACGCAGTATTTT	CASTQEGTSLSGTQYF	TRBV9	TRBJ2-3	NA	TRBD2
TGTGCCAGCAGCACCGACAGGGATAACTCTGGGGCCAACGTCCTGACTTTC	CASSTDRDNSGANVLTF	TRBV21-1	TRBJ2-6	NA	NA
TGTGCCAGCAGCTTAGCTAGCGGGGACACAGATACGCAGTATTTT	CASSLASGDTDTQYF	TRBV7-6	TRBJ2-3	NA	TRBD2
TGTGCCAGTAGTATAGATCTCGGGGGCAGCGGGGGGTACAATGAGCAGTTCTTC	CASSIDLGGSGGYNEQFF	TRBV19	TRBJ2-1	NA	TRBD2
TGTGCCAGCAGCCGAACCCCGAGTGAAAAACTGTTTTTT	CASSRTPSEKLFF	TRBV27	TRBJ1-4	NA	NA
TGCGCCAGCAGCTTACAGGGGGGTGAGCAGTTCTTC	CASSLQGGEQFF	TRBV5-1	TRBJ2-1	NA	TRBD1
TGCGCCAGCAGCCAACCAGGGGTAGCCAAAAACATTCAGTACTTC	CASSQPGVAKNIQYF	TRBV4-1	TRBJ2-4	NA	NA
TGTGCCAGCAGTTATTTGCAAGCGGGAGGAGTAAATGAGCAGTTCTTC	CASSYLQAGGVNEQFF	TRBV6-6	TRBJ2-1	NA	TRBD2